This section outlines one TCR beta chain sequence together with its context. Antigen: not known. These data belong to a study of T cell repertoires in cytomegalovirus infection. The CDR3 has 15 residues. In germline, CDR1 is MDHEN, CDR2 SYDVKM. The ends lost 6 bases at V and 9 bases at J; junction bases unmatched: 12. TCRdb re-called the reads through MiXCR, storing one row per CDR3 protein. The sample has 700,000 to 850,000 distinct CDR3 sequences; 32% are singletons. This chain links TRBV28 with TRBJ1-5; 9 positions match TRBD1. The source is a human donor in good health (CMV status not recorded). Some clones in this sample may be carry-over from other donors' samples. This specimen was cultured CD8+ T cells from PBMCs, taken from culture after CMV antigen stimulation. CDR3: CASRVYGTGLLPQHF. CDR3 sequence (DNA): TGTGCCAGCAGAGTCTATGGGACAGGGTTATTGCCCCAGCATTTT.